These T cell receptor beta chains were read from a single sample in a study of T cell changes during pregnancy in multiple sclerosis. TCRdb's copy holds only in-frame clones and misses some; the assay was immunoSEQ multiplex PCR. This sample has some 17,000 clones; 84% occur once, and the top ten carry around 17%. The sample here was CD8+ T cells from peripheral blood mononuclear cells, taken in the third trimester of pregnancy. The receptors originated from a female donor in good health, enrolled as a control in a pregnancy study. The CDR3 runs from the conserved cysteine through the conserved F or W. A D gene is named only where the DNA matches it firmly. Clone size is not always given. Where it is, it says once, few, many or a class for expanded clones.

TRBV7-9	NA	NA	TRBJ2-2	TGTGCCAGCAGACAGCTGGCAGGGGAGCCCGGGGAGCTGTTTTTT	CASRQLAGEPGELFF
TRBV10-1	NA	once	TRBJ2-3	TGCGCCAGCAGTTCGGAGGCGCCCGAGGCCGATACGCAGTATTTT	CASSSEAPEADTQYF
TRBV6-1	TRBD1	NA	TRBJ2-1	TGTGCCAGCAGCGAAGGGACAGGGTTCTACAATGAGCAGTTCTTC	CASSEGTGFYNEQFF
TRBV28	TRBD1	medium-sized	TRBJ1-1	TGTGCCAGCAGTCACCGGACGACAGGGCTCTTTGAAGCTTTCTTT	CASSHRTTGLFEAFF
TRBV4-2	NA	once	TRBJ2-5	TGTGCCAGCAGCCAAGAGGCCCGGAGCTCGCAAGAGACCCAGTACTTC	CASSQEARSSQETQYF
TRBV19	NA	NA	TRBJ2-2	TGTGCCAGTAGTTATTGGGGGGCCGGGGAGCTGTTTTTT	CASSYWGAGELFF
TRBV5-4	NA	NA	TRBJ2-7	TGTGCCAGCAGCCAGAATGCCAGAGGGTCGGGCTACGAGCAGTACTTC	CASSQNARGSGYEQYF
TRBV2	NA	once	TRBJ1-1	TGTGCCAGCAGTGAAAGTCCTGGAGGGTACGGGATGAACACTGAAGCTTTCTTT	CASSESPGGYGMNTEAFF
TRBV27	TRBD2	NA	TRBJ2-7	TGTGCCAGCAGTTCGGGAGGGTACGAGCAGTACTTC	CASSSGGYEQYF
TRBV7-2	NA	NA	TRBJ1-3	TGTGCCAGCAGCTTAGTGGGGCAGGCGAACTCTGGAAACACCATATATTTT	CASSLVGQANSGNTIYF
TRBV11-3	NA	NA	TRBJ2-3	TGTGCCAGCAGTTCCCCGGGAGCAGCAGATACGCAGTATTTT	CASSSPGAADTQYF
TRBV28	TRBD2	NA	TRBJ2-1	TGTGCCAGCAGTTTCCCGCCCCCCCTGCGGGAGGAATACAATGAGCAGTTCTTC	CASSFPPPLREEYNEQFF
TRBV7-8	TRBD1	NA	TRBJ2-3	TGTGCCAGCAGCTGGCCTGACAGGGGATCTAGCACAGATACGCAGTATTTT	CASSWPDRGSSTDTQYF
TRBV25-1	NA	NA	TRBJ1-1	TGTGCCAGCAGCCTCACCGGCGGGGGCAACACTGAAGCTTTCTTT	CASSLTGGGNTEAFF
TRBV6-5	NA	NA	TRBJ2-2	TGTGCCAGCAGTTATAAGGGACAGAACACCGGGGAGCTGTTTTTT	CASSYKGQNTGELFF
TRBV6-5	NA	few	TRBJ1-2	TGTGCCAGCAGTTACGAGGGTCTCTATGGCTACACCTTC	CASSYEGLYGYTF
TRBV6-1	NA	NA	TRBJ2-7	TGTGCCAGCAACCTTAGAAGGGGGGGCGAGCAGTACTTC	CASNLRRGGEQYF
TRBV4-3	NA	NA	TRBJ2-2	TGCGCCAGCAGCCAAGATGGCACATTGAACACCGGGGAGCTGTTTTTT	CASSQDGTLNTGELFF
TRBV14	TRBD1	NA	TRBJ2-7	TGTGCCAGTCGTGGGACAGGCTCCTACGAGCAGTACTTC	CASRGTGSYEQYF
TRBV6-1	NA	NA	TRBJ2-5	TGTGCCAGCAGGAGGCGGGAGACCCAGTACTTC	CASRRRETQYF
TRBV29-1	TRBD1	NA	TRBJ2-7	TGCAGCGTTGAGGCTGACAGGGGAAGGGAGCAGTACTTC	CSVEADRGREQYF
TRBV5-8	TRBD2	medium-sized	TRBJ2-7	TGTGCCAGCAGCTTGGGGTCTGCCAGCGGGAACTACGAGCAGTACTTC	CASSLGSASGNYEQYF
TRBV15	NA	few	TRBJ1-1	TGTGCCACCAGCAGAGATCTGGAGACTGAAGCTTTCTTT	CATSRDLETEAFF
TRBV4-3	TRBD2	NA	TRBJ2-1	TGCGCCAGCAGGGAGCGGGGGAACTCCTACAATGAGCAGTTCTTC	CASRERGNSYNEQFF
TRBV4-3	TRBD1	NA	TRBJ1-4	TGCGCCAGCAGCCAAGACCCCCCAGGGGGGATTGATGAAAAACTGTTTTTT	CASSQDPPGGIDEKLFF
TRBV6-5	NA	NA	TRBJ1-2	TGTGCCAGCAGTCAGGGGTTCACTTCTGGCTACACCTTC	CASSQGFTSGYTF
TRBV29-1	NA	NA	TRBJ1-2	TGCAGCGTTGCCCCCATACAGGGTTATGGCTACACCTTC	CSVAPIQGYGYTF
TRBV30	NA	NA	TRBJ2-1	TGTGCCTGGAGTGTACAGGGCGAGCAGTTCTTC	CAWSVQGEQFF
TRBV7-8	NA	once	TRBJ2-5	TGTGCCAGCAGCTTGAACCTCGGGGAGACCCAGTACTTC	CASSLNLGETQYF